This T cell receptor (beta chain) was sequenced in a study of shared clonotypes between healthy human individuals. DNA from unsorted PBMC was sequenced on ten immunoSEQ deep assay plates. Original methodology: As immunoSEQ supplied junction-only sequences (without quality scores), filtering differed. Clones were sequenced by immunoSEQ multiplex PCR, and TCRdb holds only the in-frame ones, with some missing. V, J and clone size are those of that table, while D and trimming were read from the DNA. The profile shows roughly 500,000 clones, approximately 79% of them singletons. The sample consisted of PBMCs. The clonotype originates from a woman in her forties in good health. Some clones in this sample may be carry-over from other donors' samples.

The DNA for the CDR3 is TGTGCCTGGAGATACAGGGGGGTAGAGACCCAGTACTTC. The encoded protein is CAWRYRGVETQYF. This chain connects TRBV30 to TRBJ2-5, with 8 bases fitting TRBD1. CDR3 size: 13 residues. With V trimmed by 3 bases and J by 4 bases, 4 bases remained unmatched. Germline V lookup: CDR1 GTSNPN, CDR2 SVGIG (reference sequence).